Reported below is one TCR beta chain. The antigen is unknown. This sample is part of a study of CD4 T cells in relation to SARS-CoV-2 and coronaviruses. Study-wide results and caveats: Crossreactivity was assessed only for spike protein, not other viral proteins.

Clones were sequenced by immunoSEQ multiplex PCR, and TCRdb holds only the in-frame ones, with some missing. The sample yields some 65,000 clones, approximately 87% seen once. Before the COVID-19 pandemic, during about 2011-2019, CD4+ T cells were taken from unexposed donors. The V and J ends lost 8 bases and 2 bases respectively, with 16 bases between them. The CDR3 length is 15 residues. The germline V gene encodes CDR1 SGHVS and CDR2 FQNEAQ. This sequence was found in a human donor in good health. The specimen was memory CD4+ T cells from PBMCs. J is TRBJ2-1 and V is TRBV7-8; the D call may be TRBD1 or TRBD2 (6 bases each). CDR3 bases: TGTGCCAGCGGCGAGAGGGGGGACACCTACAATGAGCAGTTCTTC. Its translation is CASGERGDTYNEQFF.